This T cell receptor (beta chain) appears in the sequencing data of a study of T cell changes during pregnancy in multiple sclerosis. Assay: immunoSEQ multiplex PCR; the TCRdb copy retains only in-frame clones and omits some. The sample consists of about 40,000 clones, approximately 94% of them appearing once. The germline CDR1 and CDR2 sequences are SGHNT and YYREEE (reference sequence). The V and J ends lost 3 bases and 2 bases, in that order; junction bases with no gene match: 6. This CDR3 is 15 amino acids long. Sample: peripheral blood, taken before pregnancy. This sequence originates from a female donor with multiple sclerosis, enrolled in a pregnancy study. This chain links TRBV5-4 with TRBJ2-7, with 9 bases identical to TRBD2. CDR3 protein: CASSSVAGATYEQYF. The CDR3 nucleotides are TGTGCCAGCAGCTCCGTAGCGGGAGCCACCTACGAGCAGTACTTC.